This T cell receptor beta chain was recovered during a study of blood T cells in healthy people across ages. Across the study: About one barcoded beta molecule was captured per two T cells (by template switching).

V was pared by 0 bases and J by 2 bases, with 14 bases between. Germline loops: CDR1 LNHNV, CDR2 YYDKDF (reference sequence). The length of the CDR3 is 17 residues. A J-beta primer mix and a sample-barcoded 5' primer were used in a second PCR of roughly 6 to 12 cycles. TCRdb analysed the 5' RACE reads with MiXCR anew, one entry per CDR3 protein. Of some 700,000 distinct CDR3 sequences listed, approximately 21% are singletons. The sequence was collected from a man between 65 and 85 years old in good health. The specimen sequenced was blood. The chain links TRBV15 to TRBJ1-3; D is perhaps TRBD1 (5 bases). CDR3 bases: TGTGCCACCAGCAGAGATGGTCCCAGGGTCGCTGGAAACACCATATATTTT. Translated, it gives CATSRDGPRVAGNTIYF.